Sequencing of this T cell receptor beta chain was carried out in a study of identical twins. Study results and limitations: Memory repertoires showed no such pattern, whereas abundant cord blood beta clonotypes carried fewer insertions.

Germline CDR1 SQVTM, CDR2 ANQGSEA. Trimming stripped 4 bases from V and 3 bases from J, with 9 bases between. The CDR3 covers 13 residues. TCRdb ran MiXCR on the 5' RACE reads and lists one entry per CDR3 protein. In the table there are about 690,000 distinct CDR3 sequences, roughly 6.2% of which are singletons. This clonotype was recorded at least ten times. What it recognizes is unknown. The clonotype originates from a man aged 18 to 30 in good health. The sample consisted of naive T cells sorted from blood. V and J are TRBV29-1 and TRBJ2-2; D is unclear. DNA for the CDR3: TGCAGCGTTGCGTCTCTGGACACCGGGGAGCTGTTTTTT. This encodes CSVASLDTGELFF.